This paragraph reports one TCR beta chain. Antigen unknown. These data are taken from a study of T cell clonotyping in hematopoietic cell transplantation. Study conclusions and caveats: Graft donor and pretransplant recipient Inverse Simpson Index values predicted broader posttransplant TCR diversity. Pathologically expanded recipient clonotypes increased progressively from day 30 to day 180 as diversity fell.

The CDR3 totals 15 residues. Germline assignment: CDR1 SGHAT and CDR2 FQDESV (reference sequence). V lost 4 bases, J lost 6 bases, and 10 bases stayed unmatched. Data came from immunoSEQ multiplex PCR; TCRdb stores just in-frame clones and leaves some out. The repertoire holds a few thousand clones, with roughly 94% as singletons. The chain links TRBV11-1 to TRBJ2-5, with 8 positions matching TRBD2. Sequencing input: peripheral blood mononuclear cells. The receptor's source is a man aged 50 to 60 in good health. Some clones in this sample may be carry-over from other donors' samples. The CDR3 DNA reads as TGTGCCAGCAGCTACCAGGGCGGGGGGAGGAAGACCCAGTACTTC. This encodes CASSYQGGGRKTQYF. Using reference TRBV11-1 and TRBJ2-5 for the parts outside the CDR3, the full variable domain is EAEVAQSPRYKITEKSQAVAFWCDPISGHATLYWYRQILGQGPELLVQFQDESVVDDSQLPKDRFSAERLKGVDSTLKIQPAELGDSAMYLCASSYQGGGRKTQYFGPGTRLLVL.